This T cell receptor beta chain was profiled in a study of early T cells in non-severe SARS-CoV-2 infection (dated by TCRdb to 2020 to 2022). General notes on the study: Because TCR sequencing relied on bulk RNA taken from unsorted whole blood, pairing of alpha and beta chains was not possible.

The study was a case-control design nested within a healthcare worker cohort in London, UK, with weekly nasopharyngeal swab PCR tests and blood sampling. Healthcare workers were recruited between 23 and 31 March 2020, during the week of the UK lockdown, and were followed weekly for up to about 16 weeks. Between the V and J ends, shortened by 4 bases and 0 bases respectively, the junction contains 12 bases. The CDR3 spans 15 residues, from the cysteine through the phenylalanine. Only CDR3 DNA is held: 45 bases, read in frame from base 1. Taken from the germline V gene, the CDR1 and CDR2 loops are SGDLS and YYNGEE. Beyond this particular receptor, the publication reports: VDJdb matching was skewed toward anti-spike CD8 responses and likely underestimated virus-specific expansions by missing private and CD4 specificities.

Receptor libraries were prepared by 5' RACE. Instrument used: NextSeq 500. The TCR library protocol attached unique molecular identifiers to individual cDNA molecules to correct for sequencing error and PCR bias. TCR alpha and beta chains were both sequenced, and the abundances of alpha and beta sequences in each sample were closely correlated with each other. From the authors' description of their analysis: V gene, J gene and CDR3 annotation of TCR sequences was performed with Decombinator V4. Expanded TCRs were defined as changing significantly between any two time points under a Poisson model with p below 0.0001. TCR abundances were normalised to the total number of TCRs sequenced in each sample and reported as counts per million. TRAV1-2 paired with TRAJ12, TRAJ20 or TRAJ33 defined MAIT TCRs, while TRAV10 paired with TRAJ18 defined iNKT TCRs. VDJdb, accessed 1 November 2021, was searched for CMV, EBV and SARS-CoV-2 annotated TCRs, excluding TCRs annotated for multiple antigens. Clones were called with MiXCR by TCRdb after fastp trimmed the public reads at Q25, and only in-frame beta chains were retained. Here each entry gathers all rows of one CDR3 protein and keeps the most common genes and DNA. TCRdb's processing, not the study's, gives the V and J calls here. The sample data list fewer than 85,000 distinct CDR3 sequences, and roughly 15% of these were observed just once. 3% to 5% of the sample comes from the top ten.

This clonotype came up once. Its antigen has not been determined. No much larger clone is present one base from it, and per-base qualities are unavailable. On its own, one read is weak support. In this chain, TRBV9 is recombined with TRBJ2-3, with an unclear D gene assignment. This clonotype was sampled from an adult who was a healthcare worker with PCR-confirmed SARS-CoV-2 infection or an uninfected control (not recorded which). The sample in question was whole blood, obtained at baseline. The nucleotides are TGTGCCAGCAGCTCTGAGGTGGGGAGCACAGATACGCAGTATTTT. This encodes CASSSEVGSTDTQYF.